These 22 T cell receptor beta chains originate from one sample sequenced in a study of Ad26.COV2.S vaccination and SARS-CoV-2 variants. The treatment denotes: roughly 20 received Ad26.COV2.S at low or high dose, single or two shots; roughly five received placebo; per-sample allocation not given. Day 63 after the first injection of vaccine or placebo was the sampling time. Clones were read by immunoSEQ multiplex PCR, and TCRdb kept only the in-frame ones, dropping some. The repertoire has about 500,000 clones, 80% to 90% of them found once; the top ten carry 1.7%. The source was peripheral blood, collected in a trial of Ad26.COV2.S vaccine versus placebo. The receptors were gathered from a person between 18 and 65 years old who received the Ad26.COV2.S COVID-19 vaccine or a placebo.

This sequence joins TRBV28 and TRBJ2-4; the D is unclear. CDR1 is MDHEN, CDR2 SYDVKM, per germline. The CDR3 runs 12 residues. The V end was cut by 2 bases, the J end by 7 bases, with 6 bases between. In DNA form, the CDR3 reads TGTGCCAGCAGTTTAGCGCGGAACATTCAGTACTTC. It encodes CASSLARNIQYF.

The rearrangement links TRBV7-9 to TRBJ2-5; the D gene is possibly TRBD2 (5 bases). V was pared by 1 base and J by 6 bases, with 12 bases between. This CDR3 has 14 amino acids. CDR1 and CDR2 (germline): SEHNR, FQNEAQ (reference sequence). As DNA, the CDR3 is TGTGCCAGCAGCTTAGAAATCACGGGGAAGACCCAGTACTTC. As protein: CASSLEITGKTQYF.

The V gene is TRBV30, the J gene TRBJ2-2; the D gene is possibly TRBD1 (6 bases). This CDR3 region has 12 residues. The V gene lost 2 bases and the J gene lost 5 bases, with 6 bases spanning the gap. Germline values: CDR1 GTSNPN, CDR2 SVGIG (reference sequence). This chain's CDR3 is CAWSQGTGELFF. CDR3 in DNA: TGTGCCTGGAGTCAGGGGACCGGGGAGCTGTTTTTT. The full variable domain, with the rest looked up from reference TRBV30 and TRBJ2-2, is SQTIHQWPATLVQPVGSPLSLECTVEGTSNPNLYWYRQAAGRGLQLLFYSVGIGQISSEVPQNLSASRPQDRQFILSSKKLLLSDSGFYLCAWSQGTGELFFGEGSRLTVL.

In nucleotides, the CDR3 is TGTGCCACCAGCAGAGAGCCCTTTATAGCGGACACAGATACGCAGTATTTT. Protein sequence: CATSREPFIADTDTQYF. The chain has TRBV15 and TRBJ2-3; possibly TRBD2 for D (6 bases). Germline loops: CDR1 LNHNV, CDR2 YYDKDF (reference sequence). The CDR3 runs to 17 residues. V was shortened by 0 bases and J by 2 bases, with 15 bases between the two germline ends.

The rearrangement joins TRBV3-1 (or the pseudogene TRBV3-2) to TRBJ1-1, with D hard to call. Trimming shortened V by 6 bases and J by 3 bases, and 14 bases separated the two germline ends. The germline V gene has CDR1 LGHDT and CDR2 YNNKEL (reference sequence). This CDR3 contains 14 residues. CDR3 residues: CASSPFLRDTEAFF. DNA of the CDR3: TGTGCCAGCAGTCCTTTCCTGAGGGACACTGAAGCTTTCTTT.

The chain has TRBV19 and TRBJ2-5; D is undetermined. This CDR3 has 12 residues. With 3 bases removed from V and 2 bases from J, the gap between germline ends came to 4 bases. From germline, CDR1 is LNHDA and CDR2 SQIVND (reference sequence). CDR3 in amino acids: CASSIGQETQYF. The CDR3 region has the DNA TGTGCCAGTAGTATTGGTCAAGAGACCCAGTACTTC.

The J gene is TRBJ1-1, the V gene TRBV27, with D possibly being TRBD1 (5 bases). The CDR3 is made up of 13 amino acids. V was shortened by 6 bases and J by 5 bases, with 13 bases between the two germline ends. CDR1 is MNHEY and CDR2 is SMNVEV in the germline V gene (reference sequence). The CDR3 DNA sequence: TGTGCCAGCAGCCCGGGGGGAGGGACTGAAGCTTTCTTT. It codes for CASSPGGGTEAFF.

The chain carries TRBV3-1 (or the pseudogene TRBV3-2) and TRBJ1-3; D remains ambiguous. CDR3 length: 14 amino acids. V lost 4 bases and J lost 1, with 8 bases in between. Germline CDR1 and CDR2: LGHDT and YNNKEL (reference sequence). Here the CDR3 reads CASSPGRSGNTIYF. DNA for the CDR3: TGTGCCAGCAGCCCCGGTCGATCTGGAAACACCATATATTTT.

The chain employs TRBV9 and TRBJ1-2; D uncertain. Trimming stripped 0 bases from V and 1 base from J, with 19 bases between. CDR1 and CDR2 from the germline V gene are SGDLS and YYNGEE. The CDR3 sequence is 18 residues long. The CDR3 here is CASSVDHWIKRGNYGYTF. CDR3 coding DNA: TGTGCCAGCAGCGTAGATCATTGGATAAAGCGGGGTAACTATGGCTACACCTTC.

This sequence joins TRBV6-4 and TRBJ2-1; 9 bases map to TRBD2. Looked up from germline, CDR1 is MRHNA and CDR2 is SNTAGT. The V gene end was trimmed by 5 bases and the J gene end by 4 bases; junction bases not matched to a gene: 9. The CDR3 consists of 16 residues. CDR3 region: CASSTALTSGYNEQFF. The CDR3 DNA follows: TGTGCCAGCAGTACAGCCCTGACTAGCGGTTACAATGAGCAGTTCTTC.

This chain joins TRBV18 and TRBJ1-1; D gene uncertain. This CDR3 is built from 13 residues. V shed 6 bases and J shed 2 bases, with 10 bases lying between them. CDR1 and CDR2 from the germline V gene are KGHSH and LQKENI. CDR3 sequence reads: CASSAEGNTEAFF. DNA for the CDR3: TGTGCCAGCTCCGCGGAGGGAAACACTGAAGCTTTCTTT.

This clone was recorded only once. CDR3 nucleotide sequence: TGTGCCAGCAGTAACGATAAAAACTATGGCTACACCTTC. Its translation is CASSNDKNYGYTF. The V gene is TRBV2, the J gene TRBJ1-2; D unclear. This CDR3 is built from 13 residues. The germline V and J ends were trimmed by 5 bases and 2 bases, with 9 bases remaining between them. In germline, CDR1 is SNHLY, CDR2 FYNNEI. Full variable domain (remainder filled in from reference TRBV2 and TRBJ1-2): EPEVTQTPSHQVTQMGQEVILRCVPISNHLYFYWYRQILGQKVEFLVSFYNNEISEKSEIFDDQFSVERPDGSNFTLKIRSTKLEDSAMYFCASSNDKNYGYTFGSGTRLTVV.

This chain links TRBV7-9 with TRBJ2-2; 7 bases align to TRBD1. The junction had 12 bases not matched to a gene; V was cut back by 2 bases and J by 6 bases. CDR3 length equals 17 residues. CDR1 is SEHNR and CDR2 is FQNEAQ in the germline V gene (reference sequence). The CDR3 protein is CASSLLVKGARSGELFF. The CDR3 coding sequence is TGTGCCAGCAGCTTACTAGTAAAGGGGGCGCGTTCCGGGGAGCTGTTTTTT. Full variable domain (remainder filled in from reference TRBV7-9 and TRBJ2-2): DTGVSQNPRHKITKRGQNVTFRCDPISEHNRLYWYRQTLGQGPEFLTYFQNEAQLEKSRLLSDRFSAERPKGSFSTLEIQRTEQGDSAMYLCASSLLVKGARSGELFFGEGSRLTVL.

V usage is TRBV19 and J usage is TRBJ2-1; tentatively, D is TRBD1 or TRBD2 (5 bases each). Looked up from germline, CDR1 is LNHDA and CDR2 is SQIVND (reference sequence). The CDR3 loop spans 16 amino acids. Trimming shortened V by 5 bases and J by 3 bases, and 17 bases separated the two germline ends. CDR3 in DNA: TGTGCCAGTAGTCCAGGGACGGCCTACTACTACAATGAGCAGTTCTTC. Translation gives CASSPGTAYYYNEQFF. The full variable domain, completed using reference TRBV19 and TRBJ2-1, is DGGITQSPKYLFRKEGQNVTLSCEQNLNHDAMYWYRQDPGQGLRLIYYSQIVNDFQKGDIAEGYSVSREKKESFPLTVTSAQKNPTAFYLCASSPGTAYYYNEQFFGPGTRLTVL.

The gene calls are TRBV18 and TRBJ1-1; no reliable D call. Per germline, CDR1 KGHSH and CDR2 LQKENI. The CDR3 runs 15 residues. Trimming took 0 bases from V and 11 from J, leaving 19 bases between them. CDR3 nucleotide sequence: TGTGCCAGCTCACCACCGACGATGAATGGCCAGGAGGCTTTCTTT. Encoded protein: CASSPPTMNGQEAFF.

The V call is TRBV5-1, the J call TRBJ1-2; TRBD1 might be the D (5 bases). Between the trimmed V and J ends, which lost 4 bases and 8 bases, there was a span of 9 bases. Looked up from germline, CDR1 is SGHRS and CDR2 is YFSETQ. The CDR3 length is 11 residues. The CDR3 DNA follows: TGCGCCAGCAGCCCCGGGGACGGCTACACCTTC. Encoded protein: CASSPGDGYTF.

This CDR3 reads CASSLVAGGPGEQFF. The CDR3 DNA is TGTGCCAGCAGCTTAGTGGCGGGAGGGCCGGGTGAGCAGTTCTTC. This chain joins TRBV11-2 and TRBJ2-1; 9 bases align to TRBD2. CDR1 and CDR2 (germline): SGHAT, FQNNGV. J was trimmed by 9 bases and V by 1 base; bases with no gene match: 7. This CDR3 is 15 amino acids long.

The chain links TRBV6-2 or TRBV6-3 to TRBJ2-7; tentative D call: TRBD1 (6 bases). CDR1 is MNHEY, CDR2 SVGEGT, per germline. The CDR3 is made up of 15 amino acids. The V gene lost 5 bases and the J gene lost 5 bases, with 19 bases spanning the gap. The CDR3 region has the DNA TGTGCCAGCAGTCCCCCCGCAGGGGCCCTCGACGAGCAGTACTTC. Translating it yields CASSPPAGALDEQYF.

The chain links TRBV19 to TRBJ2-1; weak D call: TRBD2 (6 bases). The CDR3 runs to 14 residues. From germline, CDR1 is LNHDA and CDR2 SQIVND (reference sequence). V was clipped by 7 bases and J by 7 bases, with 17 bases between them. DNA for the CDR3: TGTGCCAGTACCCAAGGACGGCGGGGAAATGAGCAGTTCTTC. Residues: CASTQGRRGNEQFF.

The rearrangement links TRBV27 to TRBJ2-7; D is unresolved. V was clipped by 0 bases and J by 4 bases, with 16 bases between them. This CDR3 has 16 residues. CDR1 is MNHEY and CDR2 is SMNVEV in the germline V gene (reference sequence). This CDR3 reads CASSLSYRLGRYEQYF. The CDR3 region has the DNA TGTGCCAGCAGTTTATCGTACCGGTTGGGTAGATACGAGCAGTACTTC.

The chain employs TRBV11-2 and TRBJ1-5; the match to TRBD1 covers 7 bases. With 4 bases clipped from V and 1 base from J, the junction kept 7 bases outside the gene matches. Germline V gene lookup returns CDR1 SGHAT and CDR2 FQNNGV. The length of the CDR3 is 16 residues. The CDR3 DNA is TGTGCCAGCAGCTCCTCGGACAGGTTGAGCAATCAGCCCCAGCATTTT. This sequence encodes CASSSSDRLSNQPQHF.

This chain uses TRBV19 with TRBJ2-1; TRBD2 matches 8 bases. The CDR3 has 15 residues. The germline CDR1 and CDR2 sequences are LNHDA and SQIVND (reference sequence). V shed 7 bases and J 3 bases; nucleotides not matched to a gene: 8. The CDR3 loop reads CASTKTSGGYNEQFF. The CDR3 bases are TGTGCCAGTACAAAAACTAGCGGAGGCTACAATGAGCAGTTCTTC.